This T cell receptor beta chain is drawn from a study of cytotoxic CD8 clonotypes in ibrutinib-treated CLL. At the level of the study: Researchers reported about a dozen relapsed/refractory and over 14 treatment-naive patients, 17 of them IGHV unmutated. After median approximately 74 months, roughly 14 stayed in remission, around twelve progressed; responses roughly 25 partial, 2 complete. Study-wide points: An increase in clonality occurred at ibrutinib response, followed by a return toward baseline at progression. The clonality rise at ibrutinib response reflected private clonotype expansion.

The assay was immunoSEQ multiplex PCR, and TCRdb's table has in-frame clones only and misses some. The sample consists of 130,000 or so clones, 79% of them appearing once. Notes on this clone: Antigen specificity is unknown.

V lost 5 bases and J lost 9, with 10 bases in between. This CDR3 spans 11 amino acids. Looked up from germline, CDR1 is SGHVS and CDR2 is FQNEAQ. This clonotype originated in a human donor with chronic lymphocytic leukemia. This rearrangement joins TRBV7-8 to TRBJ2-5; D unclear. The sample in question was PBMCs, obtained after 12 months of ibrutinib treatment. CDR3 bases: TGTGCCAGCAGCGGCTTTAAGCCCCAGTACTTC. Translated: CASSGFKPQYF. Filled out from reference TRBV7-8 and TRBJ2-5, the complete variable domain reads GAGVSQSPRYKVAKRGQDVALRCDPISGHVSLFWYQQALGQGPEFLTYFQNEAQLDKSGLPSDRFFAERPEGSVSTLKIQRTQQEDSAVYLCASSGFKPQYFGPGTRLLVL.